Listed below are T cell receptor beta chains from one sample, sequenced in a study of blood T cell repertoires in COVID-19. Sequenced by immunoSEQ multiplex PCR; TCRdb stores in-frame clones only, minus some. The sample has 250,000 or so clones, more than 75% seen once. The sequenced sample was PBMCs or T cells enriched from blood (not recorded which). Every receptor here comes from a woman aged 50 to 60 who had been exposed to COVID-19. Each CDR3 is given with its conserved first and last residue. The D gene is left open where the match is weak. Clone sizes are given selectively: once, few, many, or a class where the clone is expanded.

>TRBD1|TRBV5-1|TRBJ2-5|NA
TGCGCCAGCAGCCCGCCGGGACAGGGAAAGGAGACCCAGTACTTC
CASSPPGQGKETQYF
>NA|TRBV19|TRBJ1-4|NA
TGTGCCAGTAGTACAGACGTTAGAGAGGGTAATGAAAAACTGTTTTTT
CASSTDVREGNEKLFF
>TRBD1|TRBV5-1|TRBJ1-2|NA
TGCGCCAGCAGCCCCGCGGGGACAGGGGGCGATGGCTACACCTTC
CASSPAGTGGDGYTF
>TRBD2|TRBV12-3/TRBV12-4|TRBJ2-3|NA
TGTGCCAGCAGACTAGCGGGCACGGATACGCAGTATTTT
CASRLAGTDTQYF
>TRBD1|TRBV27|TRBJ1-2|NA
TGTGCCAGCACTATGGACAGGGGCAATGGCTACACCTTC
CASTMDRGNGYTF
>TRBD1|TRBV7-2|TRBJ1-6|NA
TGTGCCAGCAGCTTAGGTCAGGGGGACAATTCACCCCTCCACTTT
CASSLGQGDNSPLHF
>NA|TRBV12-3/TRBV12-4|TRBJ1-5|NA
TGTGCCAGCCGGGGAAGCAATCAGCCCCAGCATTTT
CASRGSNQPQHF
>NA|TRBV24-1|TRBJ2-7|NA
TGTGCCACCAGTGAGAGCCCCCTAGCGAAAGTTGGATACGAGCAGTACTTC
CATSESPLAKVGYEQYF
>NA|TRBV30|TRBJ1-6|NA
TGTGCCTGGGACACGGTCTATAATTCACCCCTCCACTTT
CAWDTVYNSPLHF
>NA|TRBV29-1|TRBJ2-7|NA
TGCAGCGTTGACTGGGGGGACGAGCAGTACTTC
CSVDWGDEQYF
>TRBD1|TRBV11-2|TRBJ2-1|NA
TGTGCCAGCAGCTTAGGCAGGGGGAATGAGCAGTTCTTC
CASSLGRGNEQFF
>TRBD2|TRBV5-4|TRBJ2-5|NA
TGTGCCAGCAGCCCGCGGGGGGCTCCCAGGACCCAGTACTTC
CASSPRGAPRTQYF
>NA|TRBV29-1|TRBJ1-1|few
TGCAGCGTTGGGAGGGCCGGCGCTGAAGCTTTCTTT
CSVGRAGAEAFF
>NA|TRBV9|TRBJ1-3|NA
TGTGCCAGCAGCGTAGAAGGGAGGAACACCATATATTTT
CASSVEGRNTIYF
>TRBD2|TRBV11-2|TRBJ2-1|NA
TGTGCCAGCAGCCTAATAGCGGGGGGGCACTCCTACAATGAGCAGTTCTTC
CASSLIAGGHSYNEQFF
>TRBD1|TRBV6-5|TRBJ1-1|NA
TGTGCCAGCAGGCGACAGGGGCCTGAAGCTTTCTTT
CASRRQGPEAFF
>TRBD1|TRBV6-2/TRBV6-3|TRBJ2-5|once
TGTGCCAGCAGTGGGGACAGAAGTACCGAGACCCAGTACTTC
CASSGDRSTETQYF
>NA|TRBV30|TRBJ2-5|NA
TGTGCCTGGAGTGTACTAGCCCAAGAGACCCAGTACTTC
CAWSVLAQETQYF
>TRBD1|TRBV6-5|TRBJ2-7|once
TGTGCCAGCAGCATTTCAGGGGGCAACTACGAGCAGTACTTC
CASSISGGNYEQYF
>NA|TRBV3-1/TRBV3-2|TRBJ1-1|NA
TGTGCCAGCAGCCCGGAGGCGCGCTCTGAAGCTTTCTTT
CASSPEARSEAFF
>NA|TRBV12-3/TRBV12-4|TRBJ2-5|NA
TGTGCCAGCAGTTTGTCGGGGAAAGAGACCCAGTACTTC
CASSLSGKETQYF
>TRBD1|TRBV28|TRBJ1-1|NA
TGTGCCAGCACCTACAGGGGGCCCAGTGGAGCTTTCTTT
CASTYRGPSGAFF
>NA|TRBV7-3|TRBJ2-7|NA
TGTGCCAGCAGCCAGGGGGGTAACTCCTACGAGCAGTACTTC
CASSQGGNSYEQYF
>NA|TRBV19|TRBJ1-6|NA
TGTGCCAGTAGTATCGAGGAGGGGAATTCACCCCTCCACTTT
CASSIEEGNSPLHF
>TRBD1|TRBV7-2|TRBJ1-5|NA
TGTGCCAGCAGCCTAGAAAGGGACAGGGGCAATCAGCCCCAGCATTTT
CASSLERDRGNQPQHF
>NA|TRBV18|TRBJ1-2|once
TGTGCCAGCTCACGAGGACAGTACTATGGCTACACCTTC
CASSRGQYYGYTF
>NA|TRBV4-3|TRBJ2-7|NA
TGCGCCAGCAGCCAAGATTTACAGGGTTACAACGAGCAGTACTTC
CASSQDLQGYNEQYF
>TRBD1|TRBV5-1|TRBJ2-7|once
TGCGCCAGCAGCCGCCTAGGGACAGAAGCATACGAGCAGTACTTC
CASSRLGTEAYEQYF
>TRBD1|TRBV6-2/TRBV6-3|TRBJ1-2|NA
TGTGCCAGCAGTTACTCAGGGACAGGGCCTGGCTACACCTTC
CASSYSGTGPGYTF
>TRBD1|TRBV13|TRBJ1-2|once
TGTGCCAGCAATGAAGGGGGCCTCTTATTGGGCTACACCTTC
CASNEGGLLLGYTF
>TRBD1|TRBV27|TRBJ2-7|once
TGTGCCAGCAGTTTATTTGGACAGGGTCCCTACGAGCAGTACTTC
CASSLFGQGPYEQYF
>TRBD1|TRBV5-1|TRBJ1-2|once
TGCGCCAGCAGCCCTGGACAGGTGTTGGGTGGCTACACCTTC
CASSPGQVLGGYTF
>NA|TRBV3-1/TRBV3-2|TRBJ1-3|NA
TGTGCCAGCAGCCAGATTGGGCAGGTCTCTGGAAACACCATATATTTT
CASSQIGQVSGNTIYF
>TRBD1|TRBV7-6|TRBJ2-3|once
TGTGCCAGCAGCTCAGGGGGTACTAGCACAGATACGCAGTATTTT
CASSSGGTSTDTQYF
>TRBD1|TRBV4-1|TRBJ1-1|NA
TGCGCCAGCAGCCAAGGGAGGGACAGGGTGGATACTGAAGCTTTCTTT
CASSQGRDRVDTEAFF
>NA|TRBV18|TRBJ1-2|NA
TGTGCCAGCTCACCATCAGGGGAAGGCTACACCTTC
CASSPSGEGYTF
>TRBD1|TRBV3-1/TRBV3-2|TRBJ1-5|once
TGTGCCAGCAGCCTATCAGGGGGCGGTCAGCCCCAGCATTTT
CASSLSGGGQPQHF
>TRBD1|TRBV30|TRBJ1-4|NA
TGTGCCGGGACAGGGGCAACTAATGAAAAACTGTTTTTT
CAGTGATNEKLFF
>NA|TRBV6-5|TRBJ1-1|NA
TGTGCCAGCAGCCCACAGCGGGGCGCCGGCACTGAAGCTTTCTTT
CASSPQRGAGTEAFF
>TRBD2|TRBV15|TRBJ2-7|NA
TGTGCCACCAGCACGACTAGCGGGGGGGCCAGATCGATCTACGAGCAGTACTTC
CATSTTSGGARSIYEQYF
>TRBD1|TRBV6-5|TRBJ1-2|NA
TGTGCCAGCACTCGGGGACAGGAGACCTATGGCTACACCTTC
CASTRGQETYGYTF
>NA|TRBV29-1|TRBJ1-1|NA
TGCAGCGTTAAAACTCCACAGGGTACGGACACTGAAGCTTTCTTT
CSVKTPQGTDTEAFF
>TRBD1|TRBV7-2|TRBJ2-3|NA
TGTGCCAGCAGCCCCCGGACAGGGGGCATCGGAGATACGCAGTATTTT
CASSPRTGGIGDTQYF
>TRBD2|TRBV27|TRBJ2-6|many
TGTGCCAGCAGTAGGACTAGCGGGGGGTTAGCTGGGGCCAACGTCCTGACTTTC
CASSRTSGGLAGANVLTF
>TRBD2|TRBV19|TRBJ2-3|NA
TGTGCCAGTAGTCAGAGCGGGGGCACAGATACGCAGTATTTT
CASSQSGGTDTQYF
>NA|TRBV5-8|TRBJ2-7|NA
TGTGCCAGCAGCTTGTTGGGCCGGTACGAGCAGTACTTC
CASSLLGRYEQYF
>NA|TRBV12-3/TRBV12-4|TRBJ1-1|NA
TGTGCCAGCAATTATAAGGGGGTTACTGAAGCTTTCTTT
CASNYKGVTEAFF
>NA|TRBV18|TRBJ1-1|NA
TGTGCCAGCTCTTCGCCGGGACACAAGAACACTGAAGCTTTCTTT
CASSSPGHKNTEAFF